Below, 28 T cell receptor beta chains from the same sample are listed, as sequenced in a study of cytomegalovirus exposure and HLA in healthy donors. PCR primers comprised 60 Vbeta and 13 Jbeta primers. Only in-frame clones appear in the TCRdb table, and some are missing; sequencing was by immunoSEQ multiplex PCR. This table holds about 33,000 clones. The sequencing sample was made of PBMCs. These receptors were collected from a man between 35 and 55 years old in good health and CMV-seronegative.

The chain is built from TRBV19 and TRBJ1-5, with D possibly TRBD1 on 5 matching bases. V lost 0 bases, J lost 0 bases, and 15 bases lay in between. The CDR3 covers 18 residues. Germline-derived CDR1 and CDR2 are LNHDA and SQIVND (reference sequence). This CDR3 is CASSIDFGGGLSNQPQHF. Here the CDR3 DNA reads TGTGCCAGTAGTATAGATTTCGGGGGGGGTCTTAGCAATCAGCCCCAGCATTTT.

The chain combines TRBV6-6 with TRBJ1-1; D uncertain. The CDR3 runs 13 residues. The V end was cut by 2 bases, the J end by 2 bases, with 6 bases between. CDR1 MNHNY and CDR2 SVGAGI come from the germline V gene (reference sequence). CDR3 region: CASSYGGNTEAFF. CDR3 in DNA: TGTGCCAGCAGTTACGGTGGCAACACTGAAGCTTTCTTT.

The rearrangement uses TRBV4-1 and TRBJ2-3, with D hard to call. The V and J ends lost 4 bases and 1 base respectively, with 9 bases between them. Germline CDR1 is MGHRA and CDR2 is YSYEKL. The CDR3 loop spans 14 amino acids. CDR3 in DNA: TGCGCCAGCAGCCTTCGGGTGGGCACAGATACGCAGTATTTT. As protein: CASSLRVGTDTQYF.

The CDR3 DNA follows: TGTGCCAGCGCACAGGGGGCCTACGAGCAGTACTTC. This sequence encodes CASAQGAYEQYF. This chain joins TRBV27 and TRBJ2-7, with 8 bases that match TRBD1. This CDR3 region has 12 residues. Germline assignment: CDR1 MNHEY and CDR2 SMNVEV (reference sequence). With 8 bases clipped from V and 2 bases from J, the junction kept 2 bases outside the gene matches.

This sequence joins TRBV19 and TRBJ2-1; D may be TRBD1 (5 bases). Germline lookup yields CDR1 LNHDA and CDR2 SQIVND (reference sequence). The CDR3 loop spans 16 amino acids. Trimming pared 7 bases from V and 2 bases from J, leaving 18 bases between. As DNA, the CDR3 is TGTGCCAGTACCACATTATCAGGGTACCCCTACAATGAGCAGTTCTTC. Translated, it gives CASTTLSGYPYNEQFF.

The chain links TRBV6-6 to TRBJ1-3; D unclear. Trimming took 6 bases from V and 2 from J, leaving 11 bases between them. Germline CDR1 is MNHNY and CDR2 is SVGAGI (reference sequence). This CDR3 has 14 residues. The CDR3: CASSSDNPGNTIYF. CDR3 bases: TGTGCCAGCAGCTCTGACAACCCTGGAAACACCATATATTTT.

The chain couples TRBV6-1 to TRBJ2-1; TRBD2 aligns across 7 bases. The junction had 11 bases not matched to a gene; V was cut back by 6 bases and J by 3 bases. The V gene's germline CDR1 is MNHNS and CDR2 SASEGT. The CDR3 covers 16 residues. DNA of the CDR3: TGTGCCAGCAGCGAAACGCCCAGCGGGATCTACAATGAGCAGTTCTTC. Translation gives CASSETPSGIYNEQFF.

The chain is built from TRBV6-1 and TRBJ1-2; a weak D match, TRBD1 (5 bases). V lost 4 bases and J lost 4, with 22 bases in between. Germline V gives CDR1 MNHNS, CDR2 SASEGT. The CDR3 consists of 17 residues. The CDR3 reads CASSAHEQGIVGYGYTF. The CDR3 coding sequence is TGTGCCAGCAGTGCGCACGAGCAGGGTATAGTTGGCTATGGCTACACCTTC.

The chain employs TRBV18 and TRBJ1-5, with D perhaps matching TRBD1 (5 bases). Germline-derived CDR1 and CDR2 are KGHSH and LQKENI. V lost 3 bases and J 5 bases, leaving 11 bases between the germline ends. This CDR3 is 14 amino acids long. In DNA, the CDR3 is TGTGCCAGCTCACCTCGGGGGGTTGATCAGCCCCAGCATTTT. Protein sequence: CASSPRGVDQPQHF.

The chain links TRBV6-1 to TRBJ1-5; 9 positions match TRBD1. This CDR3 has 16 residues. J gave up 5 bases and V 1 base, and 6 bases lay outside the gene matches. Germline CDR1 MNHNS, CDR2 SASEGT. CDR3 bases: TGTGCCAGCAGTGAAGAGGATGGGACAGGGCATCAGCCCCAGCATTTT. This codes for CASSEEDGTGHQPQHF.

The gene calls are TRBV7-9 and TRBJ2-7; a weak D match, TRBD2 (5 bases). V gave up 5 bases and J gave up 0 bases, with 8 bases separating them. Germline V CDR1 and CDR2: SEHNR, FQNEAQ (reference sequence). The CDR3 contains 13 residues. The CDR3 protein is CASSTTNSYEQYF. In DNA form, the CDR3 reads TGTGCCAGCAGCACGACTAACTCCTACGAGCAGTACTTC.

The V and J genes are TRBV27 and TRBJ1-5, with D perhaps matching TRBD1 (5 bases). V was clipped by 5 bases and J by 6 bases, with 11 bases between them. The V gene's germline CDR1 is MNHEY and CDR2 SMNVEV (reference sequence). The CDR3 runs 13 residues. In DNA form, the CDR3 reads TGTGCCAGCAGTGGACCAGGGATTCAGCCCCAGCATTTT. Encoded protein: CASSGPGIQPQHF.

This chain links TRBV30 with TRBJ1-3; no clear D gene. The germline V and J ends were trimmed by 1 base and 0 bases, with 7 bases remaining between them. Germline V lookup: CDR1 GTSNPN, CDR2 SVGIG (reference sequence). The CDR3 spans 14 residues. The CDR3 nucleotides are TGTGCCTGGAGTGCGGTAAGCTCTGGAAACACCATATATTTT. Protein product: CAWSAVSSGNTIYF. Full variable domain (rest looked up from reference TRBV30 and TRBJ1-3): SQTIHQWPATLVQPVGSPLSLECTVEGTSNPNLYWYRQAAGRGLQLLFYSVGIGQISSEVPQNLSASRPQDRQFILSSKKLLLSDSGFYLCAWSAVSSGNTIYFGEGSWLTVV.

The chain uses TRBV19 and TRBJ2-7; possibly TRBD1 for D (5 bases). Per the germline V gene, CDR1 is LNHDA and CDR2 is SQIVND (reference sequence). CDR3 size: 15 residues. The V end was cut by 2 bases, the J end by 3 bases, with 14 bases between. Written as DNA, the CDR3 is TGTGCCAGTAGTATAACGTCAGGGCAGGACTACGAGCAGTACTTC. Its translation is CASSITSGQDYEQYF.

The chain carries TRBV5-1 and TRBJ2-7, with a weak D call TRBD2 (5 bases). The ends were cut back, 4 bases at V and 3 bases at J, with 14 bases in the middle. The CDR3 has 14 amino acids. In germline, CDR1 is SGHRS, CDR2 YFSETQ. The CDR3 loop is CASSRSDGDYEQYF. The CDR3 DNA follows: TGCGCCAGCAGCCGTTCGGACGGGGACTACGAGCAGTACTTC. The full variable domain, with the rest looked up from reference TRBV5-1 and TRBJ2-7, is KAGVTQTPRYLIKTRGQQVTLSCSPISGHRSVSWYQQTPGQGLQFLFEYFSETQRNKGNFPGRFSGRQFSNSRSEMNVSTLELGDSALYLCASSRSDGDYEQYFGPGTRLTVT.

The chain combines TRBV5-1 with TRBJ2-5, with D maybe TRBD1 (6 bases). Germline V lookup: CDR1 SGHRS, CDR2 YFSETQ. The CDR3 spans 15 residues. V lost 1 base and J lost 4, with 14 bases in between. CDR3 sequence: CASSLTPGAGETQYF. CDR3 nucleotide sequence: TGCGCCAGCAGCTTGACTCCAGGGGCAGGAGAGACCCAGTACTTC.

This clone is medium-sized by frequency. The rearrangement joins TRBV10-3 to TRBJ2-5; 9 bases align to TRBD2. J was trimmed by 4 bases and V by 8 bases; bases with no gene match: 2. The CDR3 runs 12 residues. CDR1 is ENHRY and CDR2 is SYGVKD in the germline V gene. The CDR3 loop reads CAISTSGETQYF. The CDR3, as DNA: TGTGCCATCTCGACTAGCGGAGAGACCCAGTACTTC.

The chain uses TRBV30 and TRBJ2-1; D perhaps matches TRBD2 (6 bases). CDR1 and CDR2 (germline): GTSNPN, SVGIG (reference sequence). This CDR3 contains 13 residues. Deletions cut 3 bases from V and 5 bases from J, with 11 bases between. In DNA form, the CDR3 reads TGTGCCTGGAGGACGGGCGGGAACAATGAGCAGTTCTTC. Its translation is CAWRTGGNNEQFF.

This chain connects TRBV19 to TRBJ1-2; D remains unclear. Germline V gene sequence: CDR1 LNHDA, CDR2 SQIVND (reference sequence). The CDR3 totals 14 residues. Trimming removed 3 bases at V and 6 bases at J, with 14 bases between. The CDR3 loop reads CASSIRNPRDGYTF. The CDR3 DNA sequence: TGTGCCAGTAGTATCCGGAATCCTCGGGATGGCTACACCTTC.

This sequence joins TRBV11-2 and TRBJ1-1, with TRBD1 as a possible D gene (6 bases). The germline gives CDR1 SGHAT, CDR2 FQNNGV. Trimming removed 5 bases from V and 12 bases from J, with 19 bases in between. This CDR3 comprises 13 residues. CDR3 sequence: CASSARETGSTFF. In DNA form, the CDR3 reads TGTGCCAGCAGCGCAAGGGAAACAGGGTCCACTTTCTTT.

This sequence joins TRBV6-5 and TRBJ2-7; tentative D call: TRBD1 (6 bases). The CDR3 contains 14 residues. CDR1 is MNHEY, CDR2 SVGAGI, per germline. Trimming removed 2 bases at V and 7 bases at J, with 15 bases between. CDR3 in DNA: TGTGCCAGCAGTTACATGGGACAATTAGGGGAGCAGTACTTC. Amino acid sequence: CASSYMGQLGEQYF.

The chain has TRBV5-1 and TRBJ2-1; D perhaps matches TRBD2 (7 bases). The V gene's germline CDR1 is SGHRS and CDR2 YFSETQ. Trimming cost V 0 bases and J 15 bases, with 22 bases left between them. The CDR3 has 15 residues. CDR3 bases: TGCGCCAGCAGCTTGGCGGGGGGCCGGGGGTCGTACCGGTTCTTC. Protein product: CASSLAGGRGSYRFF.

A word on this clone: The junction does not match germline at one end; this may be a read error. The J gene is TRBJ1-1, the V gene TRBV25-1; tentatively, D is TRBD1 (5 bases). The CDR3 extends over 15 amino acids. Germline CDR1 MGHDK, CDR2 SYGVNS. DNA of the CDR3: TGTGCCAGCAGTGACTCAGGGTCCGTGAACACTGAAGATTTCTTT. Translation: CASSDSGSVNTEDFF.

With regard to this clone: Its ends do not fully match the called genes, so a read error is possible. The V gene is TRBV25-1, the J gene TRBJ1-3, with D maybe TRBD1 (5 bases). The CDR3 covers 11 residues. Looked up from germline, CDR1 is MGHDK and CDR2 is SYGVNS. CDR3 DNA: TGTGCCAGCAGTGAAAATAACAGGATACATTTT. Protein: CASSENNRIHF.

The V gene is TRBV6-7, the J gene TRBJ1-5; D possibly corresponds to TRBD1 (6 bases). TRBV6-7 is annotated as an ORF whose role is uncertain. V shed 7 bases and J shed 4 bases, with 23 bases lying between them. This CDR3 comprises 17 residues. The CDR3 loop is CASNARTGPGVNQPQHF. CDR3 coding DNA: TGTGCCAGCAATGCCCGGACGGGACCAGGGGTGAATCAGCCCCAGCATTTT.

This chain links TRBV19 with TRBJ1-2, with D maybe TRBD1 (6 bases). The length of the CDR3 is 13 residues. V lost 5 bases and J 6 bases, leaving 13 bases between the germline ends. Per germline, CDR1 LNHDA and CDR2 SQIVND (reference sequence). In DNA form, the CDR3 reads TGTGCCAGTAGTCGGGGGGCGCGAGATGGCTACACCTTC. Translated: CASSRGARDGYTF.

The chain recombines TRBV7-8 with TRBJ1-4, with 10 bases fitting TRBD1. This CDR3 has 17 amino acids. J lost 8 bases, V lost 6 bases, and 15 bases had no gene match. Germline lookup yields CDR1 SGHVS and CDR2 FQNEAQ. This chain's CDR3 is CASSKRGPGQGTEKLFF. CDR3 coding DNA: TGTGCCAGCAGTAAAAGGGGCCCGGGACAGGGGACCGAAAAACTGTTTTTT.

Concerning this clone itself: Different DNA sequences within this sample yield the same CDR3. V and J are TRBV5-5 and TRBJ2-5; D gene unclear. The CDR3 contains 14 residues. In germline, CDR1 is SGHKS, CDR2 YYEKEE (reference sequence). With 2 bases removed from V and 3 bases from J, the gap between germline ends came to 11 bases. CDR3 nucleotides: TGTGCCAGCAGCTTAACCGCGGTAGAAGAGACCCAGTACTTC. It specifies CASSLTAVEETQYF. The full variable domain, completed using reference TRBV5-5 and TRBJ2-5, is DAGVTQSPTHLIKTRGQQVTLRCSPISGHKSVSWYQQVLGQGPQFIFQYYEKEERGRGNFPDRFSARQFPNYSSELNVNALLLGDSALYLCASSLTAVEETQYFGPGTRLLVL.